The entry below describes one TCR beta chain. Its antigen is not identified. The sample is drawn from a study of STAT3 mutations in large granular lymphocyte leukemia. The study, taken as a whole, reports: At least one immunodominant TCR beta clonotype appeared in every T-cell large granular lymphocyte leukemia patient.

The repertoire was sequenced with immunoSEQ multiplex PCR; TCRdb's copy has only in-frame clones and lacks some. The sample holds under 20,000 clones; around 90% are singletons and the top ten take roughly 8.7%. This clonotype was sampled from a woman aged 50 to 60 with T-cell large granular lymphocyte leukemia. Some clones in this sample may be carry-over from other donors' samples. The sample taken for sequencing was peripheral blood mononuclear cells.

The DNA of the CDR3 is TGTGCCAGCTCACCCGGGACAGGGCGAAAGACCCAGTACTTC. It yields the protein CASSPGTGRKTQYF. This chain connects TRBV18 to TRBJ2-5, with 9 bases aligning to TRBD1. Germline loops: CDR1 KGHSH, CDR2 LQKENI. This CDR3 is 14 amino acids long. The J segment lost 6 bases and the V segment lost 3 bases, leaving 5 bases of the junction unmatched.